These 20 T cell receptor beta chains were sequenced from one sample in a study of blood T cell repertoires in COVID-19. Method: immunoSEQ multiplex PCR; TCRdb's copy keeps in-frame clones and lacks some. Here the sample spans around 200,000 clones, 86% being singletons. Input material: PBMCs or T cells enriched from blood (not recorded which). The receptors derive from a woman between 45 and 60 years old in a cohort exposed to, infected with or recovered from COVID-19 (not recorded which).

This chain uses TRBV5-1 with TRBJ2-7; 7 bases line up with TRBD1. After removal of 8 bases from V and 0 bases from J, the junction contained 8 bases not matched to a gene. CDR3 size: 14 residues. Germline lookup yields CDR1 SGHRS and CDR2 YFSETQ. CDR3 amino acids: CASTGDPNSYEQYF. Here the CDR3 DNA reads TGCGCCAGTACAGGGGATCCGAACTCCTACGAGCAGTACTTC.

There are a few counts of this clone. This chain joins TRBV18 and TRBJ1-1; TRBD1 might be the D (5 bases). V was clipped by 5 bases and J by 10 bases, with 11 bases between them. The CDR3 covers 11 residues. Looked up from germline, CDR1 is KGHSH and CDR2 is LQKENI. Here the CDR3 reads CASSAGRSAFF. In nucleotides, the CDR3 is TGTGCCAGCTCAGCAGGGCGGTCAGCTTTCTTT.

This clone came up a few times. The chain employs TRBV15 and TRBJ2-7, with 10 bases lining up with TRBD1. With 2 bases clipped from V and 8 bases from J, the junction kept 9 bases outside the gene matches. Germline V gene sequence: CDR1 LNHNV, CDR2 YYDKDF (reference sequence). This CDR3 has 15 residues. CDR3 sequence (DNA): TGTGCCACCAGCAGAAACACCGGGACAGGGGAAAAGCAGTACTTC. This gives the protein CATSRNTGTGEKQYF.

The chain combines TRBV7-9 with TRBJ1-5; D possibly corresponds to TRBD1 (5 bases). Trimming removed 4 bases from V and 6 bases from J, with 10 bases in between. The germline V gene has CDR1 SEHNR and CDR2 FQNEAQ (reference sequence). This CDR3 contains 13 residues. For the CDR3, the DNA is TGTGCCAGCAGCTCCCAGGGAGGTCAGCCCCAGCATTTT. Residues: CASSSQGGQPQHF.

In regard to this clone: In the same sample, other DNA sequences code for this CDR3. The chain is built from TRBV7-2 and TRBJ1-2, with 10 bases that match TRBD1. Germline loops: CDR1 SGHTA, CDR2 FQGNSA. The CDR3 is 13 residues long. Trimming took 3 bases from V and 5 from J; bases not matched to a gene: 0. Here the CDR3 DNA reads TGTGCCAGCAGCTTGGGACAGGGGTATGGCTACACCTTC. Its protein is CASSLGQGYGYTF.

The rearrangement joins TRBV11-2 to TRBJ2-3; the D gene is possibly TRBD2 (6 bases). Germline loops: CDR1 SGHAT, CDR2 FQNNGV. The germline V and J ends were trimmed by 4 bases and 9 bases, with 17 bases remaining between them. The CDR3 totals 14 residues. CDR3 in DNA: TGTGCCAGCAGCTCCCCTCGTCTCGGGGGAACGCAGTATTTT. This sequence encodes CASSSPRLGGTQYF.

There are many counts of this clone. This chain links TRBV4-1 with TRBJ1-2, with no clear D. There are 19 residues in the CDR3. The V gene lost 1 base and the J gene lost 4 bases, with 25 bases spanning the gap. CDR1 is MGHRA, CDR2 YSYEKL, per germline. CDR3: CASSQVIRVRVLEGYGYTF. The DNA of the CDR3 is TGCGCCAGCAGCCAAGTCATAAGGGTCAGAGTGTTGGAGGGCTATGGCTACACCTTC.

The chain carries TRBV12-3 or TRBV12-4 and TRBJ1-2, with D perhaps TRBD1 (5 bases). The CDR3 covers 13 residues. The ends were cut back, 3 bases at V and 6 bases at J, with 11 bases in the middle. As DNA, the CDR3 is TGTGCCAGCAGTTTGAAGGGGTGGGATGGCTACACCTTC. It is translated as CASSLKGWDGYTF.

The V and J genes are TRBV3-1 (or the pseudogene TRBV3-2) and TRBJ2-7, with TRBD2 as a possible D gene (7 bases). CDR3 length: 15 residues. V lost 2 bases to trimming and J lost 6 bases, with 17 bases between them. Germline V gene sequence: CDR1 LGHDT, CDR2 YNNKEL (reference sequence). The CDR3 region is CASSQSEFGGREQYF. CDR3 bases: TGTGCCAGCAGCCAAAGTGAGTTCGGGGGGCGCGAGCAGTACTTC.

V usage is TRBV5-1 and J usage is TRBJ2-3; tentatively, D is TRBD2 (5 bases). The CDR3 totals 15 residues. Germline loops: CDR1 SGHRS, CDR2 YFSETQ. Deletions cut 0 bases from V and 3 bases from J, with 11 bases between. In nucleotides, the CDR3 is TGCGCCAGCAGCTTGGGTTCAACTAGGACAGATACGCAGTATTTT. It yields the protein CASSLGSTRTDTQYF.

J is TRBJ2-1 and V is TRBV29-1; no definite D call. Germline V gene lookup returns CDR1 SQVTM and CDR2 ANQGSEA. Trimming removed 6 bases from V and 8 bases from J, with 14 bases in between. The CDR3 spans 12 residues. The CDR3 DNA follows: TGCAGCGTGGTGGAGTCCGGTCATGAGCAGTTCTTC. Protein sequence: CSVVESGHEQFF.

The V gene is TRBV28, the J gene TRBJ1-4, with D tentatively TRBD1 (5 bases). The V gene's germline CDR1 is MDHEN and CDR2 SYDVKM. This CDR3 spans 15 amino acids. V was trimmed by 7 bases and J by 6 bases, leaving 18 bases between them. The CDR3 coding sequence is TGTGCCAGCACAATCGGGGGGGACGGTTATGAAAAACTGTTTTTT. It is translated as CASTIGGDGYEKLFF. Full variable domain (outside the CDR3, taken from reference TRBV28 and TRBJ1-4): DVKVTQSSRYLVKRTGEKVFLECVQDMDHENMFWYRQDPGLGLRLIYFSYDVKMKEKGDIPEGYSVSREKKERFSLILESASTNQTSMYLCASTIGGDGYEKLFFGSGTQLSVL.

The chain carries TRBV10-3 and TRBJ2-2; tentatively, D is TRBD2 (6 bases). V gave up 4 bases and J gave up 6 bases, with 15 bases separating them. The CDR3 loop spans 15 amino acids. Germline assignment: CDR1 ENHRY and CDR2 SYGVKD. The CDR3 sequence is CAISAGTLMSGELFF. CDR3 coding DNA: TGTGCCATCAGTGCCGGGACTCTTATGTCCGGGGAGCTGTTTTTT.

This chain uses TRBV5-8 with TRBJ2-7, with 8 bases aligning to TRBD1. CDR1 and CDR2 (germline): SGHTS, YDEGEE. CDR3 length: 15 residues. V lost 4 bases to trimming and J lost 1 base; unmatched junction nucleotides: 7. DNA for the CDR3: TGTGCCAGCAGCGGACAGGGTCAAGAGTCCTACGAGCAGTACTTC. It translates to CASSGQGQESYEQYF.

This clone was seen a handful of times. The chain combines TRBV24-1 with TRBJ2-3, with D perhaps TRBD1 (6 bases). V was clipped by 2 bases and J by 2 bases, with 16 bases between them. Germline V lookup: CDR1 KGHDR, CDR2 SFDVKD. The CDR3 extends over 17 amino acids. CDR3 nucleotide sequence: TGTGCCACCAGTGATTCAACAGGGTCAATCGCCACAGATACGCAGTATTTT. Amino acid sequence: CATSDSTGSIATDTQYF.

V and J are TRBV19 and TRBJ1-3; D perhaps matches TRBD1 (6 bases). CDR1 and CDR2 from the germline V gene are LNHDA and SQIVND (reference sequence). The CDR3 is made up of 13 amino acids. V was cut by 6 bases and J by 6 bases, with 12 bases left in between. The CDR3: CASRRGTENTIYF. CDR3 sequence (DNA): TGTGCCAGTAGAAGGGGGACCGAAAACACCATATATTTT.

This chain links TRBV4-3 with TRBJ1-2; D is uncertain. Germline V gene lookup returns CDR1 LGHNA and CDR2 YSLEER. Trimming left V 5 bases short and J 0 bases short, with 10 bases between. This CDR3 has 14 amino acids. CDR3 DNA sequence: TGCGCCAGCAGCACCCTCGGAGCTAACTATGGCTACACCTTC. Translating it yields CASSTLGANYGYTF.

V gene TRBV30 combines with J gene TRBJ1-1, with no clear D. Germline V lookup: CDR1 GTSNPN, CDR2 SVGIG (reference sequence). V lost 3 bases and J lost 4, with 15 bases in between. CDR3 length: 14 amino acids. CDR3 loop: CAWSALPSGTEAFF. The DNA of the CDR3 is TGTGCCTGGAGCGCTCTACCCTCGGGCACTGAAGCTTTCTTT.

The chain employs TRBV7-4 and TRBJ1-5; possible D gene TRBD1, 6 bases. V was cut by 1 base and J by 0 bases, with 7 bases left in between. The CDR3 is made up of 15 amino acids. CDR1 SGHVT and CDR2 SQSDAQ come from the germline V gene. CDR3 sequence: CASSLVRGSNQPQHF. The CDR3 nucleotides read TGTGCCAGCAGCTTAGTCAGGGGTAGCAATCAGCCCCAGCATTTT. The full variable domain, rest sourced from reference TRBV7-4 and TRBJ1-5, is GAGVSQSPRYKVAKRGRDVALRCDSISGHVTLYWYRQTLGQGSEVLTYSQSDAQRDKSGRPSGRFSAERPERSVSTLKIQRTEQGDSAVYLCASSLVRGSNQPQHFGDGTRLSIL.

The J gene is TRBJ1-1, the V gene TRBV3-1 (or the pseudogene TRBV3-2); no clear D gene. The CDR3 has 12 residues. The ends were cut back, 2 bases at V and 7 bases at J, with 8 bases in the middle. The germline V gene encodes CDR1 LGHDT and CDR2 YNNKEL (reference sequence). The CDR3 spells CASSQWSGEAFF. The CDR3, as DNA: TGTGCCAGCAGCCAATGGTCAGGTGAAGCTTTCTTT.